Below, one T cell receptor beta chain is given with its context. No antigen is known for it. Per germline, CDR1 SNHLY and CDR2 FYNNEI. V lost 7 bases, J lost 7 bases, and 22 bases lay in between. The CDR3 loop spans 15 amino acids. Unique molecular identifiers were affixed to single, distinct cDNA molecules. TCRdb re-called the 5' RACE reads through MiXCR, storing one row per CDR3 protein. The sample lists under 50,000 distinct CDR3 sequences, 5.6% occurring once. This sample is part of a study of early T cells in non-severe SARS-CoV-2 infection. Regarding the study as a whole: In VDJdb matching, anti-spike CD8 responses were favored while private and CD4 specificities went missing.

This chain uses TRBV2 with TRBJ1-1, with D possibly being TRBD1 (6 bases). The clonotype comes from an adult who was a healthcare worker with PCR-confirmed SARS-CoV-2 infection or an uninfected control (not recorded which). Sequencing was performed on whole blood. CDR3 amino acids: CASTDGGSAGHEAFF. The CDR3 DNA follows: TGTGCCAGCACTGATGGGGGATCAGCGGGACATGAAGCTTTCTTT.